The subject of this entry is one T cell receptor beta chain. Its antigen is not yet known. Base quality data are lacking; no much larger clone is found one base away. In the prospective study, participants were 18 to 89 years old, resided in about two dozen geographic areas of the United States, and were enrolled through a virtual design. In the prospective study, cohorts were assigned on the basis of participant-reported clinical history obtained from a screening survey and a study questionnaire. Each participant in the prospective study had whole blood, serum and a nasopharyngeal or oropharyngeal swab collected by mobile phlebotomists. Over an approximately 2-month period, participants in the prospective study had the option of providing additional blood draws and questionnaires. Blood samples from the prospective study were shipped frozen or at room temperature prior to DNA extraction. TCRbeta CDR3 regions were amplified from genomic DNA using the immunoSEQ Assay, a bias-controlled multiplex PCR. In the original analysis: Within the assay, amplification of reference gene primers was used to estimate how many nucleated cells each sample contained. To quantify the absolute abundance of each unique TCRbeta CDR3 rearrangement, sequence reads were collapsed and filtered. For each sample, productive Simpson clonality was calculated by taking the square root of Simpson's diversity index across productive rearrangements. Entries here come from immuneACCESS through TCRdb and include only in-frame sequences with V and J called. Some clones fail to appear in such tables; in the studies checked, an unresolved V gene covers under half of the shortfall, and the cause of the remainder is unknown. That table gives V, J and clone size, and the DNA gave D and trimming. Present in this sample are some 190,000 clones, roughly nine tenths of which were seen just once. The top ten clones comprise under 30% of the sample.

In the germline V gene, CDR1 corresponds to SGHRS and CDR2 to YFSETQ. The CDR3 runs 16 residues from the cysteine to the phenylalanine. Only CDR3 DNA is held: 48 bases, read in frame from base 1. The junction shows trimming of 4 bases on V and 5 bases on J, and the gene matches do not reach 9 bases of it. This sample is part of a study of blood T cell repertoires in COVID-19 (dated by TCRdb to the early 2020s). Describing the broader study: Recovered participants in ImmuneRACE Cohort 3 were defined by two consecutive negative NP/OP PCR tests, clearance by a healthcare professional, or resolution of symptoms. Samples were obtained from the ongoing ImmuneRACE study (first 160 participants) and from some 1,200 subjects provided by 6 global collaborators. Subjects who had been exposed to COVID-19, were actively infected with it, or had recovered from it provided the deeply sampled blood TCRbeta repertoires that made up the dataset. The repertoires were released in a freely available public database meant as a resource for research on the immune response to SARS-CoV-2. The collaborator samples originated in the United States, Italy and Spain and spanned the acute and convalescent phases of COVID-19. The prospective study material was composed of cDNA or gDNA derived from T cells, B-cell-depleted T cells, or PBMCs. Where HLA class I and class II types were available, the types were taken from metadata supplied by the sample provider, not from assay-based typing. A de-identified subject ID, COVID-19 status, age in years and sex were almost always included in the sample metadata. General findings and caveats noted by the study authors: Clinical and demographic metadata were provided uncurated, with the amount varying by source and participant.

Source material: PBMCs or T cells enriched from blood (not recorded which). The chain links TRBV5-1 with TRBJ1-1, with 12 central nucleotides matching TRBD1. The receptor was derived from a woman in her forties in a cohort exposed to, infected with or recovered from COVID-19 (not recorded which). Here is the DNA: TGCGCCAGCAGCCCGGGACAGGGGGCGCATAGGACTGAAGCTTTCTTT. Translation gives CASSPGQGAHRTEAFF. With the portions outside the CDR3 filled from the reference TRBV5-1 and TRBJ1-1 genes, the complete variable region becomes KAGVTQTPRYLIKTRGQQVTLSCSPISGHRSVSWYQQTPGQGLQFLFEYFSETQRNKGNFPGRFSGRQFSNSRSEMNVSTLELGDSALYLCASSPGQGAHRTEAFFGQGTRLTVV.